These T cell receptor beta chains were read from a single sample in a study of a mutant IDH1 vaccine in newly diagnosed glioma. The table came from immunoSEQ multiplex PCR; TCRdb's copy has only in-frame clones and leaves some out. The sample shows 80,000 to 100,000 clones, over 70% of them seen only once. Sample: PBMCs, taken from a glioma patient treated with radiotherapy, temozolomide or both. The receptors come from a man in his forties or fifties with glioma. Some clones in this sample may be carry-over from other donors' samples. The CDR3 runs from the conserved cysteine through the conserved F or W. Fields, in order: CDR3 protein, D gene, V gene. The D gene is left open where the match is weak.

CAWSVLGEGDSPLHF | NA | TRBV30
CASKKELNTEAFF | NA | TRBV2
CASSLSGDSYEQYF | TRBD2 | TRBV27
CATSRAHAGETQYF | NA | TRBV15
CATSRDRQGAREQYF | TRBD1 | TRBV15
CASSLTAGGGGNTIYF | TRBD1 | TRBV7-8
CASSQDGRITSF | NA | TRBV4-1
CASSRLAGQEAFF | NA | TRBV7-8
CASSLEGRGGTEAFF | NA | TRBV5-1
CASSEPTDTQYF | NA | TRBV2
CASSIERYSYEQYF | NA | TRBV19
CASSLGEPYEQYF | NA | TRBV7-7
CASSEDQTGGEKLFF | TRBD1 | TRBV2
CAISDVGNGGYGYTF | NA | TRBV10-3
CASSQEGQPQHF | NA | TRBV4-2
CASSEGGPYNSPLHF | NA | TRBV19
CASSRQGHGELFF | TRBD1 | TRBV11-2
CASSYGLYTEAFF | NA | TRBV6-5
CASTRETQYF | NA | TRBV6-1
CASRRQGSNQPQHF | TRBD1 | TRBV6-1
CASRPGTLGYTF | NA | TRBV7-2
CASSPRGKSGGTEAFF | NA | TRBV7-9
CASGSVGNTIYF | NA | TRBV28
CASSQWAENQPQHF | NA | TRBV7-8
CASSDIGSPLHF | NA | TRBV10-2
CASTPGQGAPYYGYTF | TRBD1 | TRBV28
CAISESTGGSNEKLFF | NA | TRBV10-3
CASSSGPNNSPLHF | NA | TRBV7-9
CASSEGAFNNSPLHF | NA | TRBV2
CASSFGRFGQGTDTQYF | TRBD1 | TRBV5-6
CASSFAGGETQYF | TRBD1 | TRBV5-1
CASSGDVRGKMNTEAFF | NA | TRBV6-1
CATRGPNTEAFF | NA | TRBV27
CASSPTNEQFF | NA | TRBV18
CASGETQYF | NA | TRBV9
CASSLEQTLSYGYTF | NA | TRBV5-4
CASSPHPPVLNQPQHF | NA | TRBV6-7
CASSAGQISNQPQHF | TRBD1 | TRBV18
CASSSATSPHSSYEQYF | NA | TRBV13
CASSLDGQGYEQYF | TRBD1 | TRBV5-1
CASSLAGAGGEKLFF | NA | TRBV7-9
CASSSGGYTEAFF | NA | TRBV7-8
CASSFRQKDNEQFF | NA | TRBV5-6
CASRLGTRDNSPLHF | NA | TRBV19
CASSWRATGGNNEQFF | TRBD1 | TRBV5-1
CASSLVSQLTGELFF | NA | TRBV7-2
CASSTGGYTDTQYF | TRBD1 | TRBV5-1
CASSLDVPGELFF | NA | TRBV7-9
CASEGYGVNTGELFF | NA | TRBV5-1
CASSFGQGTDTQYF | NA | TRBV5-1
CASRGALGLASFGYTF | NA | TRBV27
CAAHRENTEAFF | NA | TRBV6-5
CASSERGGADTQYF | NA | TRBV10-1
CATSREGRGRGEAFF | NA | TRBV15
CASSIARGGTEAFF | NA | TRBV19
CAWSAQRRGEQYF | NA | TRBV30
CSGSQPQHF | NA | TRBV20-1
CAWSKGGGVVKQFF | NA | TRBV30
CASSLEFTANSPLHF | NA | TRBV7-2